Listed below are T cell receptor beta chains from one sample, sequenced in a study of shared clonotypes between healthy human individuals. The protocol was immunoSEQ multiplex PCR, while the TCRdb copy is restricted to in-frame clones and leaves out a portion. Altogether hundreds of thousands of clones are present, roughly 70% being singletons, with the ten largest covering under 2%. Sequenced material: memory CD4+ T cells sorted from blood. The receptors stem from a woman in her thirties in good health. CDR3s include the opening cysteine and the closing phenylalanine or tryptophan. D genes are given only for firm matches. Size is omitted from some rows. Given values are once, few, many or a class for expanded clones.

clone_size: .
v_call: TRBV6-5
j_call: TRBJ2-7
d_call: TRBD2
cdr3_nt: TGTGCCAGCGGGAGGGCCCAAAGCGAGCAGTACTTC
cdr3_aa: CASGRAQSEQYF

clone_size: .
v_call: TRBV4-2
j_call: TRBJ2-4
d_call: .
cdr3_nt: TGTGCCAGCAGCCTCTACGACGGATTAGCCAAAAACATTCAGTACTTC
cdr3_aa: CASSLYDGLAKNIQYF

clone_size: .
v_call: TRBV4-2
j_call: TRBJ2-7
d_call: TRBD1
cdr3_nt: TGTGCCAGCAGCCTACCCGGGGACAGGGGGCTGTCCCACGAGCAGTACTTC
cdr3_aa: CASSLPGDRGLSHEQYF

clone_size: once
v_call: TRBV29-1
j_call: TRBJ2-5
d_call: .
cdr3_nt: TGCAGCGTTGGAGGGGACTCAGGAGAGACCCAGTACTTC
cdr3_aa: CSVGGDSGETQYF

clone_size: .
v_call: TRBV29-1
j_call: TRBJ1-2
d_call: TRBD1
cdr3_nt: TGCAGCGTTGAAGACGTGGGACAGCGACAAAACTATGGCTACACCTTC
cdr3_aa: CSVEDVGQRQNYGYTF

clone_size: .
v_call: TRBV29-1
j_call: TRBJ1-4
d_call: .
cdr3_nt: TGCAGCGTCCGAGGGGGGGATGAAAAACTGTTTTTT
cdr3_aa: CSVRGGDEKLFF

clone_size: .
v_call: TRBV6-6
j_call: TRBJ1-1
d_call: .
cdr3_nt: TGTGCCAGCAGAGAAGGATGGGACACTGAAGCTTTCTTT
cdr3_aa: CASREGWDTEAFF

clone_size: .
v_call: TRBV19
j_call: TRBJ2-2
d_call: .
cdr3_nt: TGTGCCAGTAGTGGACCAGGGTCGAACACCGGGGAGCTGTTTTTT
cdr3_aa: CASSGPGSNTGELFF

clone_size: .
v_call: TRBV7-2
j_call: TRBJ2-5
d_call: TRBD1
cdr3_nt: TGTGCCAGCAGGGCCTGGACCGGGACAGGGGCAAGGACCCAGTACTTC
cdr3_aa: CASRAWTGTGARTQYF

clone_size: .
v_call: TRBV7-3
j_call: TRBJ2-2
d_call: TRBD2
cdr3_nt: TGTGCCAGCAGCTTAACCGGGACTAGCGGGAGGGCCGACGGGGAGCTGTTTTTT
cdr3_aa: CASSLTGTSGRADGELFF

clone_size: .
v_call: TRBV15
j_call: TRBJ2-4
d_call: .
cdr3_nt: TGTGCCACCAGCAGAGATGGGCCTGCGGACAACATTCAGTACTTC
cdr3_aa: CATSRDGPADNIQYF

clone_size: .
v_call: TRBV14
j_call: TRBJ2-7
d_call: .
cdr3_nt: TGTGCCAGCAGCCAGGAGACAGGTTACTACGAGCAGTACTTC
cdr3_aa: CASSQETGYYEQYF

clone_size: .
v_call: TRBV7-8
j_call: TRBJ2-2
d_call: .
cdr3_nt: TGTGCCAGCAGCTACGGGGAGCTGTTTTTT
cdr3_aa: CASSYGELFF

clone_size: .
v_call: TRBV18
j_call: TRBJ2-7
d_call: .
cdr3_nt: TGTGCCAGCTCACAACGGGCAACATACGAGCAGTACTTC
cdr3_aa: CASSQRATYEQYF

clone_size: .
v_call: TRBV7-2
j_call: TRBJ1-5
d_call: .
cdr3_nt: TGTGCCAGCAGCGTATTAAGGGGCAATCAGCCCCAGCATTTT
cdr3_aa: CASSVLRGNQPQHF

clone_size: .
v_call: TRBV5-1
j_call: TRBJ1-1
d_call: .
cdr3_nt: TGCGCCAGCAGCTCCGGGGGGAGCACTGAAGCTTTCTTT
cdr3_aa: CASSSGGSTEAFF

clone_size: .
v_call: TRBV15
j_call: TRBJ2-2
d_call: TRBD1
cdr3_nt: TGTGCCACCAGCAGAGGAGACAGGGATGCCGGGGAGCTGTTTTTT
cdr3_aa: CATSRGDRDAGELFF

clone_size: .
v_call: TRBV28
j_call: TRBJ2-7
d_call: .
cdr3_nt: TGTGCCAGCAGTTTAGGCCAGGGCTTTCGGTGGCAGTACTTC
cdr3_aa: CASSLGQGFRWQYF

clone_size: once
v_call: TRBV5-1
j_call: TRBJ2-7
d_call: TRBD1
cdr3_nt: TGCGCCAGCAGCTTGACCGGGACAGGCTACGAGCAGTACTTC
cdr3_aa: CASSLTGTGYEQYF

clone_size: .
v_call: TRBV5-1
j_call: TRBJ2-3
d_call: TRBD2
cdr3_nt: TGCGCCAGCAGCTTGAGTACTAGCGGGAGAGATACGCAGTATTTT
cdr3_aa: CASSLSTSGRDTQYF

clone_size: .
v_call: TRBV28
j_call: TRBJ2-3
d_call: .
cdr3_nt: TGTGCCAGCAGTCCTCAAAGAAAAAATACGCAGTATTTT
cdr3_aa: CASSPQRKNTQYF

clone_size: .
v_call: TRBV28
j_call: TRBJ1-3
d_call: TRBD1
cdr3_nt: TGTGCCAGCAGTTTGGGACAGGGAAAGGTGGAATATTTT
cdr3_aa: CASSLGQGKVEYF

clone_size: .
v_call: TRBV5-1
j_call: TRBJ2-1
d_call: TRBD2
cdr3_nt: TGCGCCAGCAGCTTGGACAGCGGGGGGTACAATGAGCAGTTCTTC
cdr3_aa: CASSLDSGGYNEQFF

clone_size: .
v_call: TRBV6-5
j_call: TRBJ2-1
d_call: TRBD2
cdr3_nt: TGTGCCAGCAGTTCGGGAGGCTCCTACAATGAGCAGTTCTTC
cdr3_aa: CASSSGGSYNEQFF

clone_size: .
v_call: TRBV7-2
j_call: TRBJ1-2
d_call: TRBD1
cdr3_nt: TGTGCCAGCAGCGCCCAAGGGACAGGGAAGGAGAGAGGCTACACCTTC
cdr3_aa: CASSAQGTGKERGYTF

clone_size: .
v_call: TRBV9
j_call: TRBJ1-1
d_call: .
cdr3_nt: TGTGCCAGCAGCGCCATCCCCCAACAGGGCCCCACTGAAGCTTTCTTT
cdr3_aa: CASSAIPQQGPTEAFF

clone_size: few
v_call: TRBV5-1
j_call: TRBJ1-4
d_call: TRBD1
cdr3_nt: TGCGCCAGCAGCTTGGCCCCGACAGGGGGGACTAATGAAAAACTGTTTTTT
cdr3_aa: CASSLAPTGGTNEKLFF

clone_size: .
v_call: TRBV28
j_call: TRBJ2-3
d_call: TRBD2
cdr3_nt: TGTGCCAGCAACGACGGGAGGGCGTATTGGGATACGCAGTATTTT
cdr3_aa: CASNDGRAYWDTQYF

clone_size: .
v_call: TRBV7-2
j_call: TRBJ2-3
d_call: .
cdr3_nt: TGTGCCAGCAGCGCCTTTTGGGGTAGCACAGATACGCAGTATTTT
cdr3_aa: CASSAFWGSTDTQYF

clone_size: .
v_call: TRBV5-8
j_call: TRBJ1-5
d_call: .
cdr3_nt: TGTGCCAGCAGCTTGGAGAACTTTCTGGGGCAGCCCCAGCATTTT
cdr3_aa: CASSLENFLGQPQHF

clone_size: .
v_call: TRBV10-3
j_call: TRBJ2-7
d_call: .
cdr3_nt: TGTGCCATCGGATCTGACCGGGGGTTTCACGAGCAGTACTTC
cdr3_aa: CAIGSDRGFHEQYF

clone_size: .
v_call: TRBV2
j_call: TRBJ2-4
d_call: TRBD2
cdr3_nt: TGTGCCAGCAGGGGGACTAGCGGGAGGCCCGCCATTTTC
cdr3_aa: CASRGTSGRPAIF

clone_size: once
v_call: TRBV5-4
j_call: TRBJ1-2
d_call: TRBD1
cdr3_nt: TGTGCCAGCAGCTCGACAGGGGGCAGAGGCTACACCTTC
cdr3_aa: CASSSTGGRGYTF

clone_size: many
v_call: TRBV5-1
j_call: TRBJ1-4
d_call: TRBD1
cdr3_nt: TGCGCCAGCAGCTTTGTTGGGACAGGGCCCGAAAAACTGTTTTTT
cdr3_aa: CASSFVGTGPEKLFF

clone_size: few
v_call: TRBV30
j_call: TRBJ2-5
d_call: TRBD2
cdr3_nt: TGTGCCTGGAGGCCGGGAGGGCCTGGGGAGACCCAGTACTTC
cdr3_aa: CAWRPGGPGETQYF

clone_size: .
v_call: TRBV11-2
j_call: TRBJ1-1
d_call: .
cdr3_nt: TGTGCCAGCAGCCGCCATATGAACACTGAAGCTTTCTTT
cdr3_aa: CASSRHMNTEAFF

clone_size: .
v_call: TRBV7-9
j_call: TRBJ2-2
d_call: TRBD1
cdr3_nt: TGTGCCAGCAGCTTAACACAGGGGGACACCGGGGAGCTGTTTTTT
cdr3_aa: CASSLTQGDTGELFF

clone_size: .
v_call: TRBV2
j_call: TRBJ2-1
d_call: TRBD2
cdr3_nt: TGTGCCAGCAGTGAGGTCACTAGCGTTCTAGGAGTTTTCGGGGAGCAGTTCTTC
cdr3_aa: CASSEVTSVLGVFGEQFF

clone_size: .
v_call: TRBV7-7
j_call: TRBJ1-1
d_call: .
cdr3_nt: TGTGCCAGCAGCCGAACAGAGAACACTGAAGCTTTCTTT
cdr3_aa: CASSRTENTEAFF

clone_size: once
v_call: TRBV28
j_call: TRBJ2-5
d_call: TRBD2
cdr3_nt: TGTGCCAGCAGTATTACTAGCGCACAAGAGACCCAGTACTTC
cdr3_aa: CASSITSAQETQYF

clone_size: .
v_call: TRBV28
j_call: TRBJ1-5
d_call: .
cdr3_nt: TGTGCCAGCAGTTTATATCGGTATAGCAATCAGCCCCAGCATTTT
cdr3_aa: CASSLYRYSNQPQHF

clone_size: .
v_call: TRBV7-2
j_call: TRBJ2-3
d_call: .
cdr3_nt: TGTGCCAGCAGCTTAATAGCACTGGAGGGGGTCACAGATACGCAGTATTTT
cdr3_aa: CASSLIALEGVTDTQYF

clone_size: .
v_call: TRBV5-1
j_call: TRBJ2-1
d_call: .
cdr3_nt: TGCGCCAGCAGCGAGGGCTCCGGGACGACCTACAATGAGCAGTTCTTC
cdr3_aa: CASSEGSGTTYNEQFF

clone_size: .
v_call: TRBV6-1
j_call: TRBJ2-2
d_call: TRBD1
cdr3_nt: TGTGCCAGCAGCCTAGACAGGGTAAACACCGGGGAGCTGTTTTTT
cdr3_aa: CASSLDRVNTGELFF

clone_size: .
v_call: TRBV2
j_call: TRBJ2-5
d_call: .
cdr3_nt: TGTGCCAGCAAACAGGAGGGTGGGGAGACCCAGTACTTC
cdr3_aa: CASKQEGGETQYF

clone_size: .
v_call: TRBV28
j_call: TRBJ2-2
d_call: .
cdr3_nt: TGTGCCGGCGGGAAGCGGCGCTCCACCGGGGAGCTGTTTTTT
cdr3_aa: CAGGKRRSTGELFF

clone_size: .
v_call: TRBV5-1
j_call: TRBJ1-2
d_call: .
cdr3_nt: TGCGCCAGCAGCTGGGACGGGTATGGCTACACCTTC
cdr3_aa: CASSWDGYGYTF

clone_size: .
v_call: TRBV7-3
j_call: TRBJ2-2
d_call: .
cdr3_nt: TGTGCCAGCAGCCCACAGACCACCGGGGAGCTGTTTTTT
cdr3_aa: CASSPQTTGELFF

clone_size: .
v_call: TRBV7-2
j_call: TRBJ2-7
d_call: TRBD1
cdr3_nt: TGTGCCAGCACCCCGACAGGGTCAATATGGGAGCAGTACTTC
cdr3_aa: CASTPTGSIWEQYF

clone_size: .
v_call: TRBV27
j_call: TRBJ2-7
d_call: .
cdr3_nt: TGTGCCAGCAGTTTTACCTACAGGGACGAGCAGTACTTC
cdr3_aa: CASSFTYRDEQYF

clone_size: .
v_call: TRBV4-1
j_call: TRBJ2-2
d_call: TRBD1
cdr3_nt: TGCGCCAGCAGTCGCAGGGGGCCGGACACCGGGGAGCTGTTTTTT
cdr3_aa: CASSRRGPDTGELFF

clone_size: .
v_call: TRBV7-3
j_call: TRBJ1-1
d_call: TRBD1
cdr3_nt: TGTGCCAGCAGCCAAACAGGGGGCACTGAAGCTTTCTTT
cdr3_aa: CASSQTGGTEAFF

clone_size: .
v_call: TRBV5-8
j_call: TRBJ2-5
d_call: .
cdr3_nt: TGTGCCAGCAACCGGAGGGGGGCACAGTTTCAAGAGACCCAGTACTTC
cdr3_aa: CASNRRGAQFQETQYF